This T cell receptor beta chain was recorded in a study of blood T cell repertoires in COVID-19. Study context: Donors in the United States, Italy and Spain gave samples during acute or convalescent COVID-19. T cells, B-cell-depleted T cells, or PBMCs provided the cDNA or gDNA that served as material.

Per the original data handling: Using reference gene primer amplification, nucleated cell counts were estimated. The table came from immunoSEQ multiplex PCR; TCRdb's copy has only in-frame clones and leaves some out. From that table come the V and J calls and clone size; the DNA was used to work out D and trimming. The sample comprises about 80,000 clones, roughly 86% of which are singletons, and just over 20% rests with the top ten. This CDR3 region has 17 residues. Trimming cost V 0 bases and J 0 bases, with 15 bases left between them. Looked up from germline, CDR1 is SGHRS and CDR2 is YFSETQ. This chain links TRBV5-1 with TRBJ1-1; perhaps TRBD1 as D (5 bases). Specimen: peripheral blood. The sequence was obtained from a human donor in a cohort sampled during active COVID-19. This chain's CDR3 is CASSLASGAGLNTEAFF. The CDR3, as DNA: TGCGCCAGCAGCTTGGCCTCCGGGGCGGGGTTGAACACTGAAGCTTTCTTT.